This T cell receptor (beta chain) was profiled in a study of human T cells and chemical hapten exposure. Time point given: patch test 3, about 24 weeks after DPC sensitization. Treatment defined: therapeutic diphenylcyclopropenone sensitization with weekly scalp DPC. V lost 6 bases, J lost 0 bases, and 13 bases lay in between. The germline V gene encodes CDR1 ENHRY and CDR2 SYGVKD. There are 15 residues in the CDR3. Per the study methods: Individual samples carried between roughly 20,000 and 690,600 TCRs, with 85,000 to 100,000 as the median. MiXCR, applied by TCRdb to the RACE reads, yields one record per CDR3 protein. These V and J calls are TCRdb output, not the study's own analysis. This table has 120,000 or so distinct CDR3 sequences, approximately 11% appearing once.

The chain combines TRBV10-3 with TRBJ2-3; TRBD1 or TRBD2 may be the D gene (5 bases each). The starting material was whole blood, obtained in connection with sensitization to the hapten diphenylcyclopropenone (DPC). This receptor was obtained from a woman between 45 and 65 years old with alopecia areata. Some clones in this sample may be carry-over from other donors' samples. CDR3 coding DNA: TGTGCCATCAGCCCGATCGGGGACAGCACAGATACGCAGTATTTT. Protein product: CAISPIGDSTDTQYF.